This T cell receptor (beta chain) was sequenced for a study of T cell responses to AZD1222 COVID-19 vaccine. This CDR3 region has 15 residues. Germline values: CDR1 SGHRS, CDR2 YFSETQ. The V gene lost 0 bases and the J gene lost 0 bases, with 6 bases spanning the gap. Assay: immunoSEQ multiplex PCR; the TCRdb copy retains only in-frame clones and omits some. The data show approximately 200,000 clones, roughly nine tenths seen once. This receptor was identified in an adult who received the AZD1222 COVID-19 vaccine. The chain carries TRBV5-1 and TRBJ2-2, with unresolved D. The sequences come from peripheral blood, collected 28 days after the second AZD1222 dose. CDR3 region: CASSLAWTNTGELFF. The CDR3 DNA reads TGCGCCAGCAGCTTGGCTTGGACGAACACCGGGGAGCTGTTTTTT.